The sample holds one count of the clone carrying this T cell receptor beta chain. Its cognate antigen is unknown. This table comes from immunoSEQ multiplex PCR, and its TCRdb copy is limited to in-frame clones, with some not included. The sample lists approximately 2.4 million clones, 90% to 97% occurring once. This sample stems from a study of shared clonotypes between healthy human individuals. Findings and caveats of the study: Richness estimates generally favored naive over memory subsets.

Source material: naive CD4+ T cells sorted from blood. The subset is: CD45RA+ positively selected. This TCR was sampled from a man between 18 and 29 years old in good health.

Here the CDR3 reads CASSVGGSTNEKLFF. The CDR3 coding sequence is TGTGCCAGCAGCGTAGGGGGCAGCACTAATGAAAAACTGTTTTTT. This sequence joins TRBV9 and TRBJ1-4, with D possibly matching TRBD1 (5 bases). The CDR3 sequence is 15 residues long. Trimming stripped 0 bases from V and 2 bases from J, with 8 bases between. Germline V CDR1 and CDR2: SGDLS, YYNGEE.